The 2 T cell receptor beta chains below come from one sample, sequenced in a study of regulatory T cells in long-lasting Graves disease. HTBI primers from iRepertoire and Arm-PCR of CDR3 regions yielded the TCR beta libraries. TCRdb fed the multiplex PCR reads into MiXCR, producing one record per CDR3 protein. Among 450,000 to 500,000 distinct CDR3 sequences listed, 15% to 20% were seen once. This sample's time point: newly diagnosed GD, antithyroid drugs for less than 3 months. Scientists built the TCR library using RNA that was extracted from PBMCs. This same sample was also part of a study on T cells in Graves' hyperthyroidism and ophthalmopathy.

Sequences were derived from peripheral blood mononuclear cells (PBMCs), sampled at new diagnosis, from a patient treated with antithyroid drugs. These TCRs come from a man between 40 and 49 years old with Graves disease.

The sample holds many counts of this clonotype. The chain couples TRBV7-8 to TRBJ1-1; no clear D gene. The CDR3 loop spans 14 amino acids. V was shortened by 5 bases and J by 0 bases, with 10 bases between the two germline ends. Germline V gives CDR1 SGHVS, CDR2 FQNEAQ. This chain's CDR3 is CASSGSGMNTEAFF. The CDR3, as DNA: TGTGCCAGCAGCGGCAGCGGCATGAACACTGAAGCTTTCTTT.

V gene TRBV29-1 combines with J gene TRBJ2-5, with 10 bases that match TRBD2. The J segment lost 4 bases and the V segment lost 4 bases, leaving 6 bases of the junction unmatched. Germline V gives CDR1 SQVTM, CDR2 ANQGSEA. The CDR3 has 14 amino acids. The CDR3 coding sequence is TGCAGCGTTGTGGCTAGCGGGAGCAGAGAGACCCAGTACTTC. It codes for CSVVASGSRETQYF.